This T cell receptor beta chain was retrieved from a study of blood T cell repertoires in COVID-19. Overall study context: The samples span acute and convalescent COVID-19 from the United States, Italy and Spain.

As handled by the study authors: Amplification from reference gene primers served as the basis for estimated nucleated cell counts. Method: immunoSEQ multiplex PCR; TCRdb's copy keeps in-frame clones and lacks some. V, J and clone size are those of that table, while D and trimming were read from the DNA. The data hold about 76,000 clones, with around 80% observed a single time. The clonotype was recovered from a woman in her sixties or seventies with acute or convalescent COVID-19. The sequenced sample was peripheral blood.

The CDR3 reads CASSYRGYSDSTDTQYF. Written as DNA, the CDR3 is TGTGCCAGCAGTTACAGGGGCTACTCCGATAGCACAGATACGCAGTATTTT. The chain uses TRBV6-2 or TRBV6-3 and TRBJ2-3; possible D gene TRBD1, 5 bases. There are 17 residues in the CDR3. V was pared by 2 bases and J by 0 bases, with 15 bases between. CDR1 and CDR2 (germline): MNHEY, SVGEGT.